The 17 T cell receptor beta chains below were found in one sample sequenced in a study of blood T cell repertoires in COVID-19 (dated by TCRdb to 2020 to 2022). The protocol used for the library was the immunoSEQ multiplex PCR assay. TCRdb stores this immuneACCESS table with in-frame sequences only. Part of the clones is absent; in the studies checked, under half of the shortfall reflects unresolved V genes, and no reason is known for the rest. In all, the sample holds some 42,000 clones, and about 91% of those were seen once. 3.7% of the sample lies in the top ten. The specimen sequenced was peripheral blood. These receptors were taken from a human donor in a cohort sampled during active COVID-19.

The V gene is TRBV30, the J gene TRBJ1-5; D remains unclear. V was cut by 2 bases and J by 0 bases, with 8 bases left in between. CDR1 and CDR2 (germline): GTSNPN, SVGIG (reference sequence). The CDR3 contains 14 residues. CDR3 sequence reads: CAWSSVDSNQPQHF. CDR3 nucleotide sequence: TGTGCCTGGAGTTCAGTCGATAGCAATCAGCCCCAGCATTTT.

The rearrangement joins TRBV30 to TRBJ1-1; D unresolved. Trimming cost V 0 bases and J 7 bases, with 12 bases left between them. Per the germline V gene, CDR1 is GTSNPN and CDR2 is SVGIG (reference sequence). The CDR3 has 13 residues. The CDR3 protein is CAWSVGGSGEAFF. For the CDR3, the DNA is TGTGCCTGGAGTGTCGGAGGGAGTGGTGAAGCTTTCTTT.

V is TRBV7-2 and J is TRBJ2-4; 8 nucleotides match TRBD1. After removal of 5 bases from V and 8 bases from J, the junction contained 5 bases not matched to a gene. This CDR3 spans 13 amino acids. Germline V gene lookup returns CDR1 SGHTA and CDR2 FQGNSA. CDR3 loop: CASSTTGEDIQYF. CDR3 in DNA: TGTGCCAGCAGCACGACAGGGGAGGACATTCAGTACTTC.

J is TRBJ2-5 and V is TRBV5-1, with 9 bases lining up with TRBD1. CDR3 length: 13 residues. J gave up 5 bases and V 2 bases, and 1 base lay outside the gene matches. Germline V gene lookup returns CDR1 SGHRS and CDR2 YFSETQ. The CDR3 loop is CASSFGQGETQYF. The CDR3 nucleotides are TGCGCCAGCAGCTTCGGACAGGGGGAGACCCAGTACTTC.

This clone showed up just once. The V call is TRBV5-1, the J call TRBJ1-1; D call uncertain. CDR1 is SGHRS and CDR2 is YFSETQ in the germline V gene. The V end was cut by 0 bases, the J end by 7 bases, with 10 bases between. This CDR3 is built from 13 residues. CDR3 bases: TGCGCCAGCAGCTTGGGTACCTTCAGTGAAGCTTTCTTT. It specifies CASSLGTFSEAFF.

The rearrangement joins TRBV4-2 to TRBJ1-1, with D unclear. Germline V gene data show CDR1 as LGHNA and CDR2 as YNFKEQ. This CDR3 region has 16 residues. V was clipped by 6 bases and J by 0 bases, with 17 bases between them. CDR3 bases: TGTGCCAGCAGTCGTCCAGGCGTCGATCTGAACACTGAAGCTTTCTTT. Protein: CASSRPGVDLNTEAFF.

The chain uses TRBV7-2 and TRBJ2-5; no clear D gene. V lost 7 bases and J lost 5, with 11 bases in between. The CDR3 covers 12 residues. The germline gives CDR1 SGHTA, CDR2 FQGNSA. The CDR3 reads CASTLRRETQYF. The DNA for the CDR3 is TGTGCCAGCACCCTACGGCGGGAGACCCAGTACTTC.

This clone was observed a few times. The chain recombines TRBV7-9 with TRBJ1-1, with a possible D match to TRBD1 (5 bases). With 5 bases removed from V and 11 bases from J, the gap between germline ends came to 15 bases. The CDR3 loop spans 12 amino acids. Germline CDR1 SEHNR, CDR2 FQNEAQ (reference sequence). CDR3 in amino acids: CASSPSGTGAFF. The CDR3 coding sequence is TGTGCCAGCAGCCCCAGCGGGACTGGCGCTTTCTTT. Based on the CDR3 plus reference TRBV7-9 and TRBJ1-1, the full variable domain is DTGVSQNPRHKITKRGQNVTFRCDPISEHNRLYWYRQTLGQGPEFLTYFQNEAQLEKSRLLSDRFSAERPKGSFSTLEIQRTEQGDSAMYLCASSPSGTGAFFGQGTRLTVV.

This clone is a singleton in its sample. The genes are TRBV28 and TRBJ1-6, with D perhaps TRBD1 (6 bases). In germline, CDR1 is MDHEN, CDR2 SYDVKM. The CDR3 is 15 amino acids. V was trimmed by 2 bases and J by 7 bases, leaving 12 bases between them. The CDR3 sequence: CASSLGGAENSPLHF. CDR3 nucleotides: TGTGCCAGCAGTTTAGGGGGGGCTGAGAATTCACCCCTCCACTTT.

V and J are TRBV7-3 and TRBJ2-2; TRBD2 might be the D (7 bases). Per the germline V gene, CDR1 is SGHTA and CDR2 is FQGTGA. Trimming removed 5 bases from V and 4 bases from J, with 17 bases in between. CDR3 length: 16 amino acids. The CDR3 DNA is TGTGCCAGCAGCCCCATGGGGGGGGCCGGCACCGGGGAGCTGTTTTTT. Translating it yields CASSPMGGAGTGELFF.

The V gene is TRBV18, the J gene TRBJ1-1; 9 bases map to TRBD1. This CDR3 is built from 16 residues. Germline values: CDR1 KGHSH, CDR2 LQKENI. After removal of 2 bases from V and 1 base from J, the junction contained 5 bases not matched to a gene. The CDR3 sequence: CASSPATGGWNTEAFF. DNA of the CDR3: TGTGCCAGCTCACCAGCTACAGGGGGCTGGAACACTGAAGCTTTCTTT.

The rearrangement joins TRBV3-1 (or the pseudogene TRBV3-2) to TRBJ1-1; D call uncertain. Germline CDR1 LGHDT, CDR2 YNNKEL (reference sequence). With 4 bases removed from V and 4 bases from J, the gap between germline ends came to 19 bases. This CDR3 region has 16 residues. For the CDR3, the DNA is TGTGCCAGCAGCCCCCGGGGTACCTGGAGGGCCACTGAAGCTTTCTTT. Amino acids: CASSPRGTWRATEAFF.

The chain carries TRBV11-2 and TRBJ2-7; D is undetermined. This CDR3 region has 11 residues. Germline CDR1 reads SGHAT; CDR2 reads FQNNGV. Trimming took off 5 bases at V and 9 bases at J, with 11 bases between the two ends. CDR3 region: CASSPSLLQYF. In DNA form, the CDR3 reads TGTGCCAGCAGCCCCTCTCTCCTGCAGTACTTC. The variable domain in full, completed from reference TRBV11-2 and TRBJ2-7, reads EAGVAQSPRYKIIEKRQSVAFWCNPISGHATLYWYQQILGQGPKLLIQFQNNGVVDDSQLPKDRFSAERLKGVDSTLKIQPAKLEDSAVYLCASSPSLLQYFGPGTRLTVT.

The chain links TRBV15 to TRBJ1-1; D unresolved. The V gene lost 0 bases and the J gene lost 7 bases, with 9 bases spanning the gap. The CDR3 loop spans 13 amino acids. Germline assignment: CDR1 LNHNV and CDR2 YYDKDF (reference sequence). In DNA form, the CDR3 reads TGTGCCACCAGCAGAGATAACCGAGGTGAAGCTTTCTTT. As protein: CATSRDNRGEAFF.

This chain uses TRBV28 with TRBJ1-6, with D perhaps matching TRBD1 (6 bases). V was clipped by 3 bases and J by 10 bases, with 7 bases between them. The germline CDR1 and CDR2 sequences are MDHEN and SYDVKM. This CDR3 comprises 12 residues. The CDR3 loop is CASSLRGSPLHF. CDR3 coding DNA: TGTGCCAGCAGTTTGAGGGGGTCACCCCTCCACTTT.

CDR3 sequence: CASRGDRGYGYTF. Here the CDR3 DNA reads TGTGCCAGCAGGGGGGACAGGGGATATGGCTACACCTTC. The genes are TRBV28 and TRBJ1-2, with 10 positions matching TRBD1. Looked up from germline, CDR1 is MDHEN and CDR2 is SYDVKM. CDR3 length: 13 residues. With V trimmed by 6 bases and J by 5 bases, 3 bases remained unmatched.

CDR3 loop: CASRPGENEKLFF. DNA for the CDR3: TGTGCCAGTAGGCCAGGGGAGAATGAAAAACTGTTTTTT. V and J are TRBV19 and TRBJ1-4; D may be TRBD1 (6 bases). Trimming stripped 6 bases from V and 5 bases from J, with 10 bases between. Germline CDR1 LNHDA, CDR2 SQIVND (reference sequence). The CDR3 has 13 amino acids.